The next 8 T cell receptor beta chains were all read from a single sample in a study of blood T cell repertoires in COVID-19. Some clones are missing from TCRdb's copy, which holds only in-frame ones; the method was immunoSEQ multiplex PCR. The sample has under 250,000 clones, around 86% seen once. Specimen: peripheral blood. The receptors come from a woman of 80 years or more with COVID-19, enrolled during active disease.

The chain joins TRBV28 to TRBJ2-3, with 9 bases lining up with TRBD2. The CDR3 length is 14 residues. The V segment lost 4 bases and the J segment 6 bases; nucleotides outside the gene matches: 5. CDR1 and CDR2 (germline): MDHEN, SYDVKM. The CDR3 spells CASSSAGGKDTQYF. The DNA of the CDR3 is TGTGCCAGCAGTTCTGCGGGGGGGAAGGATACGCAGTATTTT.

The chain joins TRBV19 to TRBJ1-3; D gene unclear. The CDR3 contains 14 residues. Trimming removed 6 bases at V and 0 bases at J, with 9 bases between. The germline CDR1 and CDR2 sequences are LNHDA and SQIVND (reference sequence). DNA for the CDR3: TGTGCCAGTAGCCGGGAATCCTCTGGAAACACCATATATTTT. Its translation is CASSRESSGNTIYF.

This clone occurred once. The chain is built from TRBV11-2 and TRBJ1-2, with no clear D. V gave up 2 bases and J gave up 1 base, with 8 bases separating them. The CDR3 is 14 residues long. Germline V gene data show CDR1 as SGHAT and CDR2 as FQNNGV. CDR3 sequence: CASSLSGSNYGYTF. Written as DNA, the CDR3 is TGTGCCAGCAGCTTATCTGGCAGTAACTATGGCTACACCTTC.

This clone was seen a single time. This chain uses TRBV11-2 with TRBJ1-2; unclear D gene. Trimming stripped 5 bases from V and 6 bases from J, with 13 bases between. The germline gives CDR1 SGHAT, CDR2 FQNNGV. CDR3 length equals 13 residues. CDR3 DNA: TGTGCCAGCAGCCCCCGCCGAGGGAATGGCTACACCTTC. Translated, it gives CASSPRRGNGYTF.

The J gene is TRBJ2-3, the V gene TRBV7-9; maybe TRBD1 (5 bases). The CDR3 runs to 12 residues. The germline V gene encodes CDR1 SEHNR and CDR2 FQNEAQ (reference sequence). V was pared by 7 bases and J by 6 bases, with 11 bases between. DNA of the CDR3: TGTGCCAGCAAAAACGCAGGGGATACGCAGTATTTT. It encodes CASKNAGDTQYF.

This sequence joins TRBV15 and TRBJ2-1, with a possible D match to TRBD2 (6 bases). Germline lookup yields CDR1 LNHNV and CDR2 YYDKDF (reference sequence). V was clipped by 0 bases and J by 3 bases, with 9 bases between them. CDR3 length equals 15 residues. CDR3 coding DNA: TGTGCCACCAGCAGAGATCGGGGGAACTACAATGAGCAGTTCTTC. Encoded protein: CATSRDRGNYNEQFF.

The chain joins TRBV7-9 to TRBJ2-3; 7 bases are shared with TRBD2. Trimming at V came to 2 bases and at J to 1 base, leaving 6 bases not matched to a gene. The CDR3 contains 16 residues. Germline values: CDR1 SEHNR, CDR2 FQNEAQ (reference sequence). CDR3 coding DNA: TGTGCCAGCAGCTTACTTTTGGGGGGGGGCACAGATACGCAGTATTTT. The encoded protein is CASSLLLGGGTDTQYF. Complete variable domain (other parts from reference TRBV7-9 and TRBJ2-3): DTGVSQNPRHKITKRGQNVTFRCDPISEHNRLYWYRQTLGQGPEFLTYFQNEAQLEKSRLLSDRFSAERPKGSFSTLEIQRTEQGDSAMYLCASSLLLGGGTDTQYFGPGTRLTVL.

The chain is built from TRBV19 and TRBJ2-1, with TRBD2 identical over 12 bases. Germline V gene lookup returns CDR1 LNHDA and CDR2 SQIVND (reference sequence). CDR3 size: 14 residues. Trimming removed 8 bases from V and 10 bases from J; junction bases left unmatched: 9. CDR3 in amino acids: CASSFLAGGTEQFF. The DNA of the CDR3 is TGTGCCAGTTCGTTCCTAGCGGGGGGGACGGAGCAGTTCTTC.